A single sample is the source of the 15 T cell receptor beta chains below, sequenced in a study of cytomegalovirus exposure and HLA in healthy donors. PCR amplification relied on 60 Vbeta primers (plus 13 Jbeta primers). The method was immunoSEQ multiplex PCR; TCRdb's version includes in-frame clones alone and lacks a portion of them. Its clone listing holds about 67,000 clones. Material: PBMCs. The receptors originated from a man aged 25 to 45 in good health and CMV-seropositive.

The chain uses TRBV5-1 and TRBJ2-2, with TRBD2 identical over 13 bases. The junction had 4 bases not matched to a gene; V was cut back by 4 bases and J by 7 bases. CDR1 and CDR2 from the germline V gene are SGHRS and YFSETQ. The CDR3 totals 15 residues. CDR3 sequence reads: CASSPRLAGGGELFF. The CDR3 bases are TGCGCCAGCAGCCCTCGACTAGCGGGAGGCGGGGAGCTGTTTTTT.

This chain joins TRBV11-3 and TRBJ1-2; perhaps TRBD1 as D (6 bases). The CDR3 is 13 residues long. The V and J ends lost 9 bases and 4 bases respectively, with 15 bases between them. CDR1 and CDR2 (germline): SGHNT, YENEEA. The CDR3 DNA reads TGTGCCAGTCGCGCGGGGGCCCCCTATGGCTACACCTTC. It yields the protein CASRAGAPYGYTF.

V usage is TRBV16 and J usage is TRBJ2-7; 10 nucleotides agree with TRBD1. This CDR3 region has 11 residues. CDR1 and CDR2 (germline): KGHSY, FQNENV. Unmatched junction bases numbered 2, after V lost 8 bases and J lost 7 bases. CDR3 sequence reads: CASGTGEEQYF. The CDR3 DNA is TGTGCCAGCGGGACAGGGGAAGAGCAGTACTTC. Supplemented by reference TRBV16 and TRBJ2-7, the full variable domain reads GEEVAQTPKHLVRGEGQKAKLYCAPIKGHSYVFWYQQVLKNEFKFLISFQNENVFDETGMPKERFSAKCLPNSPCSLEIQATKLEDSAVYFCASGTGEEQYFGPGTRLTVT.

The CDR3 spells CAWSLQGDEQYF. In DNA, the CDR3 is TGTGCCTGGAGTCTACAGGGAGACGAGCAGTACTTC. V usage is TRBV30 and J usage is TRBJ2-7; TRBD1 is a possible D gene (6 bases). Per germline, CDR1 GTSNPN and CDR2 SVGIG (reference sequence). V was shortened by 2 bases and J by 5 bases, with 10 bases between the two germline ends. CDR3 size: 12 residues.

The V call is TRBV18, the J call TRBJ1-1; possibly TRBD1 for D (5 bases). V lost 3 bases and J 1 base, leaving 9 bases between the germline ends. The CDR3 totals 14 residues. CDR1 and CDR2 from the germline V gene are KGHSH and LQKENI. This CDR3 is CASSPSTGNTEAFF. CDR3 in DNA: TGTGCCAGCTCACCGTCAACAGGGAACACTGAAGCTTTCTTT. The whole variable domain, filled in from reference TRBV18 and TRBJ1-1, reads NAGVMQNPRHLVRRRGQEARLRCSPMKGHSHVYWYRQLPEEGLKFMVYLQKENIIDESGMPKERFSAEFPKEGPSILRIQQVVRGDSAAYFCASSPSTGNTEAFFGQGTRLTVV.

The J gene is TRBJ2-7, the V gene TRBV30; 11 bases match TRBD1. The CDR3 runs to 14 residues. Germline V CDR1 and CDR2: GTSNPN, SVGIG (reference sequence). The V and J ends lost 2 bases and 4 bases, in that order; junction bases with no gene match: 4. In nucleotides, the CDR3 is TGTGCCTGGAGTAGGGGACAGGGGGAGTACGAGCAGTACTTC. Translation gives CAWSRGQGEYEQYF.

As regards this clone: The same CDR3 can be traced to other DNA sequences in this sample. The chain couples TRBV5-6 to TRBJ2-3; D possibly corresponds to TRBD1 (6 bases). Germline V lookup: CDR1 SGHDT, CDR2 YYEEEE. The germline V and J ends were trimmed by 7 bases and 2 bases, with 20 bases remaining between them. The CDR3 extends over 16 amino acids. DNA for the CDR3: TGTGCCAGCGGACGCACAGGGTTTAGCCTCACAGATACGCAGTATTTT. Amino acids: CASGRTGFSLTDTQYF.

V gene TRBV7-9 combines with J gene TRBJ2-3, with D hard to call. CDR3 length equals 9 residues. V was trimmed by 8 bases and J by 13 bases, leaving 10 bases between them. CDR1 is SEHNR, CDR2 FQNEAQ, per germline (reference sequence). CDR3 protein: CASSGEEYF. The CDR3 DNA follows: TGTGCCAGCTCGGGTGAGGAGTATTTT.

This chain uses TRBV5-6 with TRBJ2-7, with a tentative D call TRBD1 (6 bases). The germline V and J ends were trimmed by 6 bases and 3 bases, with 13 bases remaining between them. The germline V gene has CDR1 SGHDT and CDR2 YYEEEE. The CDR3 extends over 13 amino acids. DNA for the CDR3: TGTGCCAGCACCCCACAGGGTAACTACGAGCAGTACTTC. It yields the protein CASTPQGNYEQYF.

This rearrangement joins TRBV6-1 to TRBJ1-5, with D unresolved. Trimming pared 3 bases from V and 6 bases from J, leaving 3 bases between. Germline V gene lookup returns CDR1 MNHNS and CDR2 SASEGT. The CDR3 loop spans 11 amino acids. Here the CDR3 DNA reads TGTGCCAGCAGTGATCGTCAGCCCCAGCATTTT. Its translation: CASSDRQPQHF.

The chain has TRBV4-2 and TRBJ1-2; D gene unclear. The V gene lost 1 base and the J gene lost 8 bases, with 17 bases spanning the gap. The germline V gene encodes CDR1 LGHNA and CDR2 YNFKEQ. The CDR3 totals 15 residues. CDR3 sequence reads: CASSQGSRVAGGYTF. For the CDR3, the DNA is TGTGCCAGCAGCCAAGGATCGCGGGTGGCGGGCGGCTACACCTTC.

The chain is built from TRBV11-3 and TRBJ2-1; D may be TRBD1 (6 bases). CDR1 and CDR2 from the germline V gene are SGHNT and YENEEA. This CDR3 is built from 14 residues. The ends were cut back, 5 bases at V and 6 bases at J, with 14 bases in the middle. The CDR3 DNA sequence: TGTGCCAGCAGCGTAATGTCAGGGGCCAATGAGCAGTTCTTC. It translates to CASSVMSGANEQFF. The complete variable domain, with remaining parts taken from reference TRBV11-3 and TRBJ2-1, reads EAGVVQSPRYKIIEKKQPVAFWCNPISGHNTLYWYLQNLGQGPELLIRYENEEAVDDSQLPKDRFSAERLKGVDSTLKIQPAELGDSAVYLCASSVMSGANEQFFGPGTRLTVL.

This chain links TRBV29-1 with TRBJ1-1; 11 nucleotides agree with TRBD1. This CDR3 comprises 17 residues. Unmatched junction bases numbered 10, after V lost 4 bases and J lost 0 bases. From germline, CDR1 is SQVTM and CDR2 ANQGSEA. The DNA for the CDR3 is TGCAGCGTTGTCGGAAGGGACAGGGGGTTTATGAACACTGAAGCTTTCTTT. Its translation: CSVVGRDRGFMNTEAFF.

This chain links TRBV30 with TRBJ2-6, with unresolved D. Trimming took off 4 bases at V and 0 bases at J, with 4 bases between the two ends. The CDR3 is 13 residues long. CDR1 is GTSNPN, CDR2 SVGIG, per germline (reference sequence). The CDR3 DNA sequence: TGTGCCTGGAAATACTCTGGGGCCAACGTCCTGACTTTC. Its translation is CAWKYSGANVLTF.

The chain couples TRBV6-5 to TRBJ2-7; tentatively, D is TRBD1 (5 bases). The CDR3 is 14 amino acids. CDR1 and CDR2 from the germline V gene are MNHEY and SVGAGI. V was shortened by 0 bases and J by 2 bases, with 8 bases between the two germline ends. As DNA, the CDR3 is TGTGCCAGCAGTTACTCGACAGTTCCCTACGAGCAGTACTTC. It specifies CASSYSTVPYEQYF.